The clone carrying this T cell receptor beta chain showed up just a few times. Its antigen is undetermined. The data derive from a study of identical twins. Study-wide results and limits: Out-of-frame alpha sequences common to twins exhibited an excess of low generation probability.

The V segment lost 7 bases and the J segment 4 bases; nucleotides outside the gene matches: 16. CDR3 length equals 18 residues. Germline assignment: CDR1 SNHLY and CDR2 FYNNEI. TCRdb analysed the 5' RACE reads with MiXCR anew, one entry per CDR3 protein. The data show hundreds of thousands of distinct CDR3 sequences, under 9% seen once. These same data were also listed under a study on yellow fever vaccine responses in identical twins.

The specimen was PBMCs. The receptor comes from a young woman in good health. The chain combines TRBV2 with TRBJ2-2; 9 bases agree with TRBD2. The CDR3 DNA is TGTGCCAGCACCGAGGGGCCTTATAGCGGGAGTATCACCGGGGAGCTGTTTTTT. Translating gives CASTEGPYSGSITGELFF.